Included here is one TCR beta chain sequence, with context. These data originate in a study of cytomegalovirus exposure and HLA in healthy donors. The trim removed 6 bases at V and 6 bases at J, leaving 1 base unmatched. CDR3 length: 12 amino acids. Germline V gene lookup returns CDR1 MNHNS and CDR2 SASEGT. PCR primers comprised 60 Vbeta and 13 Jbeta primers. Using immunoSEQ multiplex PCR, the repertoire was profiled, and TCRdb retains in-frame clones only, with some absent. The sample has 210,000 or so clones, approximately 79% seen once. The TCR originated in a girl aged 2 to 10 in good health and CMV-seronegative. V is TRBV6-1 and J is TRBJ2-4, with 8 bases matching TRBD1. Specimen: PBMCs. This CDR3 is CASRQGGNIQYF. DNA for the CDR3: TGTGCCAGCAGACAGGGGGGAAACATTCAGTACTTC.